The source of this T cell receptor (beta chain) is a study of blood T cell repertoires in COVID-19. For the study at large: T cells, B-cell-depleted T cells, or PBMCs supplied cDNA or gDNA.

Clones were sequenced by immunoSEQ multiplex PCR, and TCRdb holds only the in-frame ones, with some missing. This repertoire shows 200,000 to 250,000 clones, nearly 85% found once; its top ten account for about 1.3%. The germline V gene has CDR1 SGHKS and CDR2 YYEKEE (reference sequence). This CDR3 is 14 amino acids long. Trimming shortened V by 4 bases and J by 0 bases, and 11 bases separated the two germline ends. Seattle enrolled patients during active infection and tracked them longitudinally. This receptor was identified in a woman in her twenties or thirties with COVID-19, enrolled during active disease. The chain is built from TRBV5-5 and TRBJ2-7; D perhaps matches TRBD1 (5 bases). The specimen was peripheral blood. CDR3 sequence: CASSHGHPSYEQYF. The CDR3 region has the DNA TGTGCCAGCAGCCATGGACACCCCTCCTACGAGCAGTACTTC.